The clone carrying this T cell receptor (beta chain) was detected only a few times. Antigen: not known. Using its own MiXCR run on the 5' RACE reads, TCRdb lists one record per CDR3 protein. The data contain over 500,000 distinct CDR3 sequences, roughly a fifth of them singletons. V was shortened by 6 bases and J by 5 bases, with 11 bases between the two germline ends. This CDR3 has 14 amino acids. The data belong to a study of identical twins. Study-wide results and limits: Cord blood's abundant beta clonotypes had fewer insertions, unlike memory repertoires.

The same specimen was also included in a second study, on T cells expressing NK-cell markers. From that paper: The study drew TCR beta repertoires from sorted CD3+CD56+NKG2C+, CD3+CD56+NKG2C- and CD3+CD56-NKG2C+ T cells. The study found dominant NKG2C+ clonotypes at roughly 1.0-7.5% of CD8+ T cells in roughly six donors.

The V call is TRBV12-3 or TRBV12-4, the J call TRBJ1-6; D uncertain. The origin of this receptor is a woman aged 18 to 35 in good health. Material: CD4+ T cells sorted from blood. As DNA, the CDR3 is TGTGCCAGCAGCGGTGGTACAGATAATTCACCCCTCCACTTT. It yields the protein CASSGGTDNSPLHF.